This T cell receptor (beta chain) was obtained from a study of shared clonotypes between healthy human individuals. The CDR3 runs 14 residues. Per the germline V gene, CDR1 is SGHRS and CDR2 is YFSETQ. The V and J ends lost 2 bases and 3 bases, in that order; junction bases with no gene match: 2. Assay execution took place at the deep level. Assay used: immunoSEQ multiplex PCR; TCRdb lists only in-frame clones, some missing. The repertoire holds more than 2 million clones, about 95% seen once, with about 0.13% in the top ten. The specimen was naive CD4+ T cells sorted from blood. Documented subset: CD45RA+ positively selected. The chain recombines TRBV5-1 with TRBJ1-5, with 7 bases identical to TRBD1. The TCR sequence derives from a man aged 18 to 35 in good health. CDR3 sequence: CASSFTGDNQPQHF. The CDR3 DNA reads TGCGCCAGCAGCTTCACAGGGGACAATCAGCCCCAGCATTTT.